These 29 T cell receptor beta chains share one sample of origin, sequenced in a study of T-cell reconstitution after alpha-beta-depleted transplantation in children. Unique molecular identifiers were incorporated during preparation of the TCRbeta library. TCRdb itself ran the PCR reads through MiXCR, one entry per CDR3 protein. Here the sample spans roughly 340,000 distinct CDR3 sequences, 15% to 20% being singletons. The starting material was PBMCs, mostly from graft donor cells, obtained 360 days after TCRalphabeta/CD19-depleted stem cell transplant. These receptors originate from a male patient between 2 and 15 years old who had a stem cell transplant for acute lymphoblastic leukemia, so the T cells may come from the graft donor.

CDR3 DNA: TGCAGTGCCCGGACTAGCGGCACAGATACGCAGTATTTT. Encoded protein: CSARTSGTDTQYF. V and J are TRBV20-1 and TRBJ2-3, with 9 bases matching TRBD2. J was trimmed by 1 base and V by 6 bases; bases with no gene match: 2. The germline V gene has CDR1 DFQATT and CDR2 SNEGSKA (reference sequence). The CDR3 spans 13 residues.

This clonotype was counted between two and nine times. The rearrangement uses TRBV27 and TRBJ1-5, with D perhaps matching TRBD1 (5 bases). The CDR3 is made up of 13 amino acids. Germline V gene sequence: CDR1 MNHEY, CDR2 SMNVEV (reference sequence). With 6 bases removed from V and 4 bases from J, the gap between germline ends came to 10 bases. The CDR3 sequence is CASSWGGNQPQHF. As DNA, the CDR3 is TGTGCCAGCAGCTGGGGGGGGAATCAGCCCCAGCATTTT.

This clonotype was counted many times. The chain carries TRBV4-1 and TRBJ2-3; D perhaps matches TRBD1 (6 bases). The germline V gene encodes CDR1 MGHRA and CDR2 YSYEKL. Trimming shortened V by 1 base and J by 2 bases, and 13 bases separated the two germline ends. The length of the CDR3 is 16 residues. The DNA of the CDR3 is TGCGCCAGCAGCCAAGGATCAGGGGACCCCACAGATACGCAGTATTTT. Its translation: CASSQGSGDPTDTQYF.

This clonotype showed up many times. The V call is TRBV5-1, the J call TRBJ2-3; 7 bases match TRBD1. The V segment lost 8 bases and the J segment 1 base; nucleotides outside the gene matches: 4. Germline CDR1 reads SGHRS; CDR2 reads YFSETQ. The CDR3 is 13 amino acids. CDR3 amino acids: CASGTVGTDTQYF. CDR3 coding DNA: TGCGCCAGTGGGACAGTGGGCACAGATACGCAGTATTTT.

This clonotype was seen many times. The V gene is TRBV5-1, the J gene TRBJ2-2; TRBD2 agrees at 7 bases. Looked up from germline, CDR1 is SGHRS and CDR2 is YFSETQ. This CDR3 spans 15 amino acids. Trimming cost V 4 bases and J 2 bases; bases outside gene matches: 5. The CDR3 is CASSALAENTGELFF. The CDR3 DNA sequence: TGCGCCAGCAGCGCCCTAGCGGAAAACACCGGGGAGCTGTTTTTT.

This clonotype has a handful of counts. The gene calls are TRBV28 and TRBJ2-7; 7 bases fit TRBD1. Germline CDR1 reads MDHEN; CDR2 reads SYDVKM. J gave up 7 bases and V 7 bases, and 10 bases lay outside the gene matches. The CDR3 covers 13 residues. The CDR3 reads CASIPTGLSEQYF. CDR3 coding DNA: TGTGCCAGCATACCGACAGGGTTGAGTGAGCAGTACTTC.

The genes are TRBV29-1 and TRBJ2-7, with 8 bases matching TRBD1. CDR1 SQVTM and CDR2 ANQGSEA come from the germline V gene. CDR3 size: 13 residues. Trimming cost V 4 bases and J 7 bases; bases outside gene matches: 9. CDR3 nucleotide sequence: TGCAGCGTTGTGGGACAGGTGGACGGGGAGCAGTACTTC. Amino acids: CSVVGQVDGEQYF.

This clonotype was recorded a few times. The genes are TRBV28 and TRBJ2-2, with 10 positions matching TRBD1. There are 18 residues in the CDR3. Germline V CDR1 and CDR2: MDHEN, SYDVKM. Losses at the gene ends were 7 bases for V and 3 bases for J; bases not matched to a gene: 14. The CDR3 sequence is CASTTFRDRGTDTGELFF. DNA for the CDR3: TGTGCCAGCACTACTTTCCGGGACAGGGGAACGGACACCGGGGAGCTGTTTTTT.

The rearrangement joins TRBV9 to TRBJ1-1; D unresolved. This CDR3 comprises 14 residues. Germline CDR1 reads SGDLS; CDR2 reads YYNGEE. V dropped 4 bases and J dropped 5 bases, with 15 bases sitting between them. In DNA form, the CDR3 reads TGTGCCAGCAGCTTAACAATTATTGGAACTGAAGCTTTCTTT. Its protein product is CASSLTIIGTEAFF.

V gene TRBV5-1 combines with J gene TRBJ2-7, with TRBD2 matching 9 bases. V dropped 7 bases and J dropped 0; count of bases not matched to a gene: 29. The CDR3 is made up of 22 amino acids. The V gene's germline CDR1 is SGHRS and CDR2 YFSETQ. The CDR3 is CASLLGGPNGLARPLGSYEQYF. CDR3 in DNA: TGCGCCAGCCTACTCGGGGGCCCGAACGGACTAGCGAGACCCCTCGGCTCCTACGAGCAGTACTTC.

A few counts support this clonotype. This rearrangement joins TRBV7-8 to TRBJ1-1, with unresolved D. The CDR3 totals 15 residues. Germline V gene sequence: CDR1 SGHVS, CDR2 FQNEAQ. The ends were cut back, 4 bases at V and 0 bases at J, with 12 bases in the middle. The CDR3 DNA follows: TGTGCCAGCAGCTGGAACGAGGGAATGAACACTGAAGCTTTCTTT. It yields the protein CASSWNEGMNTEAFF.

This sequence joins TRBV10-3 and TRBJ2-7, with unresolved D. Germline lookup yields CDR1 ENHRY and CDR2 SYGVKD. CDR3 length: 17 residues. V lost 5 bases to trimming and J lost 2 bases, with 22 bases between them. CDR3 DNA sequence: TGTGCCATCAGTAGGGTGGTCGTTGGTCTGGGGACCTACGAGCAGTACTTC. Translated: CAISRVVVGLGTYEQYF.

This clonotype was seen just once. The genes are TRBV6-5 and TRBJ2-1; possibly TRBD2 for D (5 bases). V was clipped by 4 bases and J by 4 bases, with 20 bases between them. The CDR3 has 17 amino acids. Looked up from germline, CDR1 is MNHEY and CDR2 is SVGAGI. Here the CDR3 reads CASSSSSSSGVYNEQFF. CDR3 sequence (DNA): TGTGCCAGCAGTTCGAGTTCTAGCTCTGGGGTTTACAATGAGCAGTTCTTC.

This clonotype showed up just once. The CDR3 sequence is CASSVTGGGNQPQHF. In nucleotides, the CDR3 is TGTGCCAGCAGTGTAACAGGGGGCGGCAATCAGCCCCAGCATTTT. The chain combines TRBV2 with TRBJ1-5; 9 bases match TRBD1. Germline trimming cut 4 bases from V and 2 bases from J; bases unmatched to any gene: 3. The CDR3 consists of 15 residues. CDR1 is SNHLY, CDR2 FYNNEI, per germline.

In this sample, this clonotype turned up a few times. The chain combines TRBV12-3 or TRBV12-4 with TRBJ1-1; D is ambiguous. The CDR3 sequence is 13 residues long. The V and J ends lost 10 bases and 1 base respectively, with 13 bases between them. The CDR3 DNA reads as TGTGCCACCGCGGGTCAGCCGAACACTGAAGCTTTCTTT. Translating gives CATAGQPNTEAFF.

The rearrangement links TRBV19 to TRBJ2-7, with D hard to call. Germline CDR1 LNHDA, CDR2 SQIVND (reference sequence). The CDR3 extends over 14 amino acids. V shed 3 bases and J shed 0 bases, with 9 bases lying between them. The CDR3 sequence is CASSIWLDSYEQYF. CDR3 DNA sequence: TGTGCCAGTAGTATCTGGCTAGACTCCTACGAGCAGTACTTC.

The V call is TRBV6-5, the J call TRBJ2-1, with 8 bases that match TRBD1. Losses at the gene ends were 7 bases for V and 8 bases for J; bases not matched to a gene: 1. Germline loops: CDR1 MNHEY, CDR2 SVGAGI. The CDR3 sequence is 11 residues long. CDR3 protein: CASTGGDEQFF. The DNA for the CDR3 is TGTGCCAGCACAGGGGGCGATGAGCAGTTCTTC.

The V call is TRBV28, the J call TRBJ2-3; 9 nucleotides line up with TRBD1. The germline CDR1 and CDR2 sequences are MDHEN and SYDVKM. Trimming at V came to 6 bases and at J to 4 bases, leaving 2 bases not matched to a gene. This CDR3 region has 13 residues. The CDR3 sequence: CASRYRGPDTQYF. DNA of the CDR3: TGTGCCAGCAGGTACAGGGGGCCAGATACGCAGTATTTT.

This clonotype was picked up a small number of times. The chain recombines TRBV4-2 with TRBJ2-2; 14 bases are a match to TRBD2. This CDR3 contains 17 residues. Germline-derived CDR1 and CDR2 are LGHNA and YNFKEQ. V dropped 3 bases and J dropped 6; count of bases not matched to a gene: 6. CDR3 coding DNA: TGTGCCAGCAGCCAGGGACTAGCGGGAGATTTCCCCGGGGAGCTGTTTTTT. Translation: CASSQGLAGDFPGELFF.

V usage is TRBV13 and J usage is TRBJ1-5, with TRBD1 matching 7 bases. Germline loops: CDR1 PRHDT, CDR2 FYEKMQ (reference sequence). The CDR3 totals 17 residues. V was clipped by 9 bases and J by 3 bases; unmatched bases: 17. CDR3 coding DNA: TGTGCCAGGGGCCCGGGGGTCCAGGGGGGGCTCAATCAGCCCCAGCATTTT. It yields the protein CARGPGVQGGLNQPQHF.

A few counts support this clonotype. The CDR3 DNA reads TGTGCCAGCAGCTTAGTTTCAGACAGGTCCTACGAGCAGTACTTC. Translation: CASSLVSDRSYEQYF. The V gene is TRBV11-2, the J gene TRBJ2-7; a weak D match, TRBD1 (6 bases). This CDR3 is 15 amino acids long. Trimming stripped 1 base from V and 1 base from J, with 11 bases between. In germline, CDR1 is SGHAT, CDR2 FQNNGV. Supplemented by reference TRBV11-2 and TRBJ2-7, the full variable domain reads EAGVAQSPRYKIIEKRQSVAFWCNPISGHATLYWYQQILGQGPKLLIQFQNNGVVDDSQLPKDRFSAERLKGVDSTLKIQPAKLEDSAVYLCASSLVSDRSYEQYFGPGTRLTVT.

This clonotype has a handful of counts. The chain links TRBV4-2 to TRBJ1-5; D ambiguous. CDR1 is LGHNA and CDR2 is YNFKEQ in the germline V gene. This CDR3 is 17 amino acids long. The germline V and J ends were trimmed by 0 bases and 2 bases, with 14 bases remaining between them. CDR3 protein: CASSQERASLGNQPQHF. The CDR3 nucleotides read TGTGCCAGCAGCCAAGAGAGGGCCTCTCTGGGCAATCAGCCCCAGCATTTT.

The V and J genes are TRBV5-6 and TRBJ2-1, with 13 bases identical to TRBD2. The V gene's germline CDR1 is SGHDT and CDR2 YYEEEE. The CDR3 consists of 15 residues. V lost 3 bases and J lost 6; bases outside the gene matches: 3. CDR3 sequence reads: CASSSGLAGINEQFF. The CDR3 region has the DNA TGTGCCAGCAGCTCGGGACTAGCGGGAATCAATGAGCAGTTCTTC.

Only a few counts were recorded for this clonotype. The chain has TRBV20-1 and TRBJ2-7; 8 nucleotides agree with TRBD1. The CDR3 is made up of 14 amino acids. Losses at the gene ends were 0 bases for V and 6 bases for J; bases not matched to a gene: 7. Germline CDR1 DFQATT, CDR2 SNEGSKA (reference sequence). The CDR3 bases are TGCAGTGCTAGAGAGGCCAGGGGGCATATCGAGCAGTACTTC. Protein sequence: CSAREARGHIEQYF.

This chain uses TRBV4-1 with TRBJ2-3; tentative D call: TRBD2 (5 bases). The CDR3 runs 15 residues. V lost 1 base and J lost 1, with 9 bases in between. Germline CDR1 MGHRA, CDR2 YSYEKL. The CDR3 sequence is CASSQGESGTDTQYF. Written as DNA, the CDR3 is TGCGCCAGCAGCCAAGGGGAGTCCGGCACAGATACGCAGTATTTT.

This chain links TRBV20-1 with TRBJ2-7; the D call may be TRBD1 or TRBD2 (5 bases each). The CDR3 sequence is 15 residues long. Trimming took 0 bases from V and 0 from J, leaving 12 bases between them. Germline CDR1 and CDR2: DFQATT and SNEGSKA (reference sequence). DNA for the CDR3: TGCAGTGCTAGAGATGGGGGAGAGAACTCCTACGAGCAGTACTTC. This gives the protein CSARDGGENSYEQYF.

The genes are TRBV11-1 and TRBJ1-3; 9 positions agree with TRBD1. The germline V gene has CDR1 SGHAT and CDR2 FQDESV (reference sequence). The CDR3 is made up of 19 amino acids. V shed 7 bases, J shed 4 bases, and the junction held 20 bases outside the gene matches. In nucleotides, the CDR3 is TGTGCCAGCACCCACCCGGGACAGGGTGTAGTTTTGTACGGAAACACCATATATTTT. It translates to CASTHPGQGVVLYGNTIYF.

The chain carries TRBV12-3 or TRBV12-4 and TRBJ1-6; D is ambiguous. Trimming removed 5 bases at V and 10 bases at J, with 9 bases between. This CDR3 region has 12 residues. The CDR3 here is CASSGQGSPLHF. Here the CDR3 DNA reads TGTGCCAGCAGTGGGCAAGGATCACCCCTCCACTTT.

This chain joins TRBV4-3 and TRBJ2-3; 7 bases are a match to TRBD1. The CDR3 covers 15 residues. Germline-derived CDR1 and CDR2 are LGHNA and YSLEER. The V segment lost 0 bases and the J segment 6 bases; nucleotides outside the gene matches: 6. The CDR3 DNA reads as TGCGCCAGCAGCCAAGATACAGGGGCCCTGGATACGCAGTATTTT. Amino acids: CASSQDTGALDTQYF.